The 3 T cell receptor beta chains below come from one sample, sequenced in a study of cytomegalovirus exposure and HLA in healthy donors. Generated by immunoSEQ multiplex PCR, the TCRdb table keeps only in-frame clones and is missing some. The repertoire holds about 150,000 clones, with 70% to 90% as singletons. Sequencing was done on a sample of PBMCs. The receptors originated from a human donor in good health.

This clone was picked up one time. The J gene is TRBJ1-3, the V gene TRBV4-2; 9 bases agree with TRBD1. The CDR3 runs to 17 residues. Germline loops: CDR1 LGHNA, CDR2 YNFKEQ. The trim removed 2 bases at V and 0 bases at J, leaving 5 bases unmatched. The DNA for the CDR3 is TGTGCCAGCAGCCAAAGACAGGGGGTTTCCTCTGGAAACACCATATATTTT. Encoded protein: CASSQRQGVSSGNTIYF.

The genes are TRBV18 and TRBJ1-1; 11 nucleotides match TRBD1. The germline V gene encodes CDR1 KGHSH and CDR2 LQKENI. The CDR3 extends over 17 amino acids. With V trimmed by 2 bases and J by 4 bases, 9 bases remained unmatched. The CDR3: CASSPYPWTGGLTEAFF. DNA of the CDR3: TGTGCCAGCTCACCATATCCGTGGACAGGGGGCCTCACTGAAGCTTTCTTT.

The chain has TRBV27 and TRBJ2-3, with a possible D match to TRBD1 (5 bases). Germline values: CDR1 MNHEY, CDR2 SMNVEV (reference sequence). This CDR3 region has 12 residues. Trimming removed 2 bases from V and 10 bases from J, with 10 bases in between. CDR3 DNA: TGTGCCAGCAGTTTAAGCCAGGGCCCGCAGTATTTT. Protein: CASSLSQGPQYF.